These 18 T cell receptor beta chains share one sample of origin, sequenced in a study of Ad26.COV2.S vaccination and SARS-CoV-2 variants. Using immunoSEQ multiplex PCR, the repertoire was profiled, and TCRdb retains in-frame clones only, with some absent. The table has 290,000 or so clones, approximately 87% seen once. Treatment described: 19 received Ad26.COV2.S at low or high dose, single or two shots; roughly five received placebo; per-sample allocation not given. Sample collection was performed on day 63 after the first vaccine or placebo injection. Sequenced here: peripheral blood, sampled in a trial of Ad26.COV2.S vaccine versus placebo. Every receptor here comes from a person aged 18-65 years who received the Ad26.COV2.S COVID-19 vaccine or a placebo.

The V and J genes are TRBV7-2 and TRBJ1-6; no clear D. The CDR3 extends over 14 amino acids. V was trimmed by 1 base and J by 10 bases, leaving 11 bases between them. From germline, CDR1 is SGHTA and CDR2 FQGNSA. This chain's CDR3 is CASSLGLSASPLHF. The CDR3 coding sequence is TGTGCCAGCAGCTTAGGTCTCAGTGCCTCACCCCTCCACTTT.

The chain recombines TRBV9 with TRBJ1-1, with TRBD1 matching 9 bases. Germline CDR1 reads SGDLS; CDR2 reads YYNGEE. The V and J ends lost 2 bases and 5 bases, in that order; junction bases with no gene match: 10. CDR3 length equals 16 residues. The CDR3 loop reads CASSVTGTGSMTEAFF. The CDR3 DNA reads TGTGCCAGCAGCGTGACCGGGACAGGGAGTATGACTGAAGCTTTCTTT. The full variable domain, completed using reference TRBV9 and TRBJ1-1, is DSGVTQTPKHLITATGQRVTLRCSPRSGDLSVYWYQQSLDQGLQFLIQYYNGEERAKGNILERFSAQQFPDLHSELNLSSLELGDSALYFCASSVTGTGSMTEAFFGQGTRLTVV.

J is TRBJ1-1 and V is TRBV9; no clear D. The CDR3 has 13 residues. Per the germline V gene, CDR1 is SGDLS and CDR2 is YYNGEE. The germline V and J ends were trimmed by 4 bases and 6 bases, with 13 bases remaining between them. In nucleotides, the CDR3 is TGTGCCAGCAGCCCCCCAAGGGTTGCTGAAGCTTTCTTT. It codes for CASSPPRVAEAFF.

The chain couples TRBV5-1 to TRBJ2-7, with 7 nucleotides matching TRBD2. V gave up 3 bases and J gave up 0 bases; unmatched junction bases: 9. This CDR3 comprises 16 residues. Germline CDR1 reads SGHRS; CDR2 reads YFSETQ. DNA for the CDR3: TGCGCCAGCAGCTCGCCAGCGGGACGCCTCTCCTACGAGCAGTACTTC. Amino acid sequence: CASSSPAGRLSYEQYF.

The chain is built from TRBV18 and TRBJ1-2, with D possibly TRBD1 on 5 matching bases. Germline assignment: CDR1 KGHSH and CDR2 LQKENI. Trimming stripped 2 bases from V and 8 bases from J, with 12 bases between. This CDR3 is 13 amino acids long. The CDR3 region is CASSPTGPGGYTF. DNA for the CDR3: TGTGCCAGCTCACCAACGGGGCCGGGCGGCTACACCTTC.

This chain joins TRBV5-1 and TRBJ1-3, with TRBD1 matching 7 bases. CDR3 length: 14 amino acids. Germline V lookup: CDR1 SGHRS, CDR2 YFSETQ. The V segment lost 4 bases and the J segment 2 bases; nucleotides outside the gene matches: 3. The CDR3 DNA follows: TGCGCCAGCAGCACCGGGACAGCTGGAAACACCATATATTTT. Amino acids: CASSTGTAGNTIYF.

This rearrangement joins TRBV6-5 to TRBJ2-1; the D is unclear. The germline gives CDR1 MNHEY, CDR2 SVGAGI. The CDR3 sequence is 13 residues long. With 6 bases removed from V and 4 bases from J, the gap between germline ends came to 10 bases. The CDR3 bases are TGTGCCAGCAGACCAAACCCTTACAATGAGCAGTTCTTC. This gives the protein CASRPNPYNEQFF.

This clone was recorded once. CDR3 sequence (DNA): TGTGCCAGCAGTCCAGGGACAGGGAGGATGAACACTGAAGCTTTCTTT. Protein product: CASSPGTGRMNTEAFF. The rearrangement uses TRBV27 and TRBJ1-1, with 9 positions matching TRBD1. CDR3 length: 16 residues. The V gene end was trimmed by 5 bases and the J gene end by 0 bases; junction bases not matched to a gene: 7. The germline gives CDR1 MNHEY, CDR2 SMNVEV (reference sequence).

The chain employs TRBV5-6 and TRBJ1-2, with 9 nucleotides matching TRBD1. V trimming: 4 bases; J trimming: 4 bases; junction bases outside the gene matches: 11. Germline loops: CDR1 SGHDT, CDR2 YYEEEE. The CDR3 spans 16 residues. In nucleotides, the CDR3 is TGTGCCAGCAGCAGGACAGGGGCCGCCTTCCCCTATGGCTACACCTTC. Amino acid sequence: CASSRTGAAFPYGYTF.

This clone has only one observation. V gene TRBV10-2 combines with J gene TRBJ2-1, with TRBD2 matching over 9 bases. Germline CDR1 WSHSY, CDR2 SAAADI. The CDR3 length is 17 residues. Trimming removed 2 bases from V and 4 bases from J; junction bases left unmatched: 9. The CDR3, as DNA: TGCGCCAGCAGTGAGCCCGGGCTAGCGGGGCCGTACAATGAGCAGTTCTTC. It specifies CASSEPGLAGPYNEQFF.

The gene calls are TRBV19 and TRBJ1-6, with D unclear. The CDR3 contains 13 residues. Germline assignment: CDR1 LNHDA and CDR2 SQIVND (reference sequence). Trimming left V 4 bases short and J 8 bases short, with 9 bases between. The CDR3 DNA follows: TGTGCCAGTAGTACCTTGGCCGATTCACCCCTCCACTTT. Encoded protein: CASSTLADSPLHF.

The chain employs TRBV5-1 and TRBJ2-7, with unresolved D. The CDR3 extends over 14 amino acids. The V end was cut by 0 bases, the J end by 7 bases, with 14 bases between. The V gene's germline CDR1 is SGHRS and CDR2 YFSETQ. In DNA form, the CDR3 reads TGCGCCAGCAGCTTGGTAGTGACGTCGTCGGAGCAGTACTTC. Amino acids: CASSLVVTSSEQYF.

The chain uses TRBV7-2 and TRBJ2-3; D may be TRBD2 (6 bases). This CDR3 contains 16 residues. The germline V gene encodes CDR1 SGHTA and CDR2 FQGNSA. Trimming took 4 bases from V and 0 from J, leaving 14 bases between them. This CDR3 is CASSSRGWVSTDTQYF. The CDR3 bases are TGTGCCAGCAGCTCCCGGGGGTGGGTAAGCACAGATACGCAGTATTTT.

J is TRBJ1-4 and V is TRBV4-1; 9 bases align to TRBD1. The CDR3 spans 17 residues. J gave up 6 bases and V 5 bases, and 13 bases lay outside the gene matches. Germline CDR1 is MGHRA and CDR2 is YSYEKL. CDR3: CASSARPAGQGYEKLFF. The DNA for the CDR3 is TGCGCCAGCAGCGCCCGCCCTGCTGGACAGGGGTATGAAAAACTGTTTTTT.

The V and J genes are TRBV28 and TRBJ1-1; 11 bases match TRBD1. J was trimmed by 6 bases and V by 6 bases; bases with no gene match: 9. Germline values: CDR1 MDHEN, CDR2 SYDVKM. CDR3 length: 15 residues. The CDR3 nucleotides are TGTGCCAGCAGCCCTGGGGACAGGGGGGACGCTGAAGCTTTCTTT. It specifies CASSPGDRGDAEAFF.

V is TRBV28 and J is TRBJ1-2; a weak D match, TRBD1 (6 bases). Germline CDR1 and CDR2: MDHEN and SYDVKM. The CDR3 loop spans 13 amino acids. V was shortened by 6 bases and J by 5 bases, with 13 bases between the two germline ends. CDR3: CASSLTGTYGYTF. The CDR3 DNA sequence: TGTGCCAGCAGCTTAACAGGGACTTATGGCTACACCTTC.

This clone was seen only once. This sequence joins TRBV7-3 and TRBJ1-6; D is possibly TRBD1 (5 bases). The CDR3 has 14 residues. V lost 3 bases and J 10 bases, leaving 13 bases between the germline ends. CDR1 is SGHTA, CDR2 FQGTGA, per germline. CDR3 nucleotides: TGTGCCAGCAGCTTGGGGGACCCGAGGTCACCCCTCCACTTT. It translates to CASSLGDPRSPLHF.

The chain links TRBV10-3 to TRBJ2-3; tentative D call: TRBD2 (6 bases). The V gene lost 8 bases and the J gene lost 4 bases, with 13 bases spanning the gap. The CDR3 sequence is 13 residues long. The V gene's germline CDR1 is ENHRY and CDR2 SYGVKD. The CDR3 is CAIQGGIADTQYF. For the CDR3, the DNA is TGTGCCATCCAAGGAGGGATCGCAGATACGCAGTATTTT.